The TCR beta chain described here comes from a study of cytomegalovirus exposure and HLA in healthy donors. The CDR3 length is 16 residues. Germline assignment: CDR1 WSHSY and CDR2 SAAADI. Trimming at V came to 4 bases and at J to 4 bases, leaving 8 bases not matched to a gene. The PCR had 60 Vbeta and 13 Jbeta primers. Using immunoSEQ multiplex PCR, the repertoire was profiled, and TCRdb retains in-frame clones only, with some absent. Of about 140,000 clones listed, around four fifths were seen once; the top ten hold more than 9.5%. The receptor comes from a woman aged 55-70 years in good health and CMV-seropositive. The V gene is TRBV10-2, the J gene TRBJ2-3; 10 nucleotides line up with TRBD2. The specimen was PBMCs. The chain's CDR3 is CASSVTSGIGSDTQYF. The CDR3 bases are TGCGCCAGCAGTGTTACTAGCGGGATAGGGTCAGATACGCAGTATTTT.